This T cell receptor beta chain stems from a study of beta chain features in type 1 diabetes. Whole-study findings and limits: It was not settled here whether HLA type affects TCRB rearrangement. Moderate but significant shortening of TCRB CDR3s was recorded in all four CD4+ subsets from Type 1 diabetes patients. A pattern of fewer insertions and more deletions at VDJ junctions was seen in type 1 diabetes patients. Because the template was cDNA, high-expressing cells might be over-represented.

Isolated RNA was reverse transcribed in full, so expressed TCRB transcripts were sequenced. The repertoire was sequenced with immunoSEQ multiplex PCR; TCRdb's copy has only in-frame clones and lacks some. The repertoire consists of about 230,000 clones, with 15% to 20% occurring once and the leading ten covering about 0.092%. This clone was counted only a few times. The target antigen is unknown. CD45RO/CCR7/CD25/CD127/CD95/CD27 staining was used to isolate CD4+ naive, central memory, regulatory and stem cell-like memory cells by sorting. Sequenced material: naive CD4+ T cells from blood. The clonotype comes from a young man with type 1 diabetes.

CDR3 sequence (DNA): TGCAGCGTCCTAGGTCGTGTGAACACTGAAGCTTTCTTT. Translating it yields CSVLGRVNTEAFF. The chain recombines TRBV29-1 with TRBJ1-1, with D unclear. The CDR3 totals 13 residues. In germline, CDR1 is SQVTM, CDR2 ANQGSEA. V lost 6 bases and J lost 0, with 11 bases in between.